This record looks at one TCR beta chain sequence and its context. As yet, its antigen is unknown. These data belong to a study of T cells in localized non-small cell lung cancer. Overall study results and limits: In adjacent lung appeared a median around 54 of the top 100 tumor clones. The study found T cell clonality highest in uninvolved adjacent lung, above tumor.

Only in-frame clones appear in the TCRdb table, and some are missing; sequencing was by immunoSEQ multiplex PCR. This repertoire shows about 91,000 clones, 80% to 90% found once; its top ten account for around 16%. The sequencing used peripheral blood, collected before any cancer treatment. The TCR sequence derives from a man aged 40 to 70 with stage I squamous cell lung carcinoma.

Here the CDR3 reads CASSLRETNYGYTF. The CDR3 DNA follows: TGTGCCAGCAGCTTACGAGAAACTAACTATGGCTACACCTTC. The chain employs TRBV7-9 and TRBJ1-2, with D unresolved. CDR3 length: 14 residues. The V end lost 2 bases, the J end lost 0 bases, and 7 bases lay between the germline ends. CDR1 is SEHNR and CDR2 is FQNEAQ in the germline V gene (reference sequence).